This is a list of T cell receptor beta chains from one sample in a study of cytomegalovirus exposure and HLA in healthy donors. Generated by immunoSEQ multiplex PCR, the TCRdb table keeps only in-frame clones and is missing some. The sample lists under 200,000 clones; roughly nine tenths were seen once. Source material: PBMCs. These receptors all come from a woman between 18 and 29 years old in good health and CMV-seropositive. Each CDR3 is given with its conserved first and last residue. The order of the fields is J gene, D gene, clone size, V gene, CDR3 DNA, CDR3 protein. A D gene is named only where the DNA matches it firmly. Only some rows state a clone size, as once, few, many or a class for expanded clones.

j_call: TRBJ2-7
d_call: TRBD2
clone_size: few
v_call: TRBV5-1
cdr3_nt: TGCGCCAGCAGCTTCCAGCGGGAGGACTACGAGCAGTACTTC
cdr3_aa: CASSFQREDYEQYF

j_call: TRBJ2-7
d_call: NA
clone_size: few
v_call: TRBV5-1
cdr3_nt: TGCGCCAGTCGAGAGTCCTACGAGCAGTACTTC
cdr3_aa: CASRESYEQYF

j_call: TRBJ1-2
d_call: TRBD1
clone_size: NA
v_call: TRBV27
cdr3_nt: TGTGCCAGCAGTTTCTCGGGACAGGGCTATGGCTACACCTTC
cdr3_aa: CASSFSGQGYGYTF

j_call: TRBJ2-1
d_call: TRBD2
clone_size: once
v_call: TRBV5-1
cdr3_nt: TGCGCCAGCAGCACAACTAGCGGAGCTGACAATGAGCAGTTCTTC
cdr3_aa: CASSTTSGADNEQFF

j_call: TRBJ2-3
d_call: NA
clone_size: once
v_call: TRBV2
cdr3_nt: TGTGCCAGCCCAGGGGAAGCCGGGTTAGCATCTAGCACAGATACGCAGTATTTT
cdr3_aa: CASPGEAGLASSTDTQYF

j_call: TRBJ1-3
d_call: NA
clone_size: NA
v_call: TRBV6-5
cdr3_nt: TGTGCCAGCAGTTACTCGGGGGCTCTTGGAAACACCATATATTTT
cdr3_aa: CASSYSGALGNTIYF

j_call: TRBJ2-7
d_call: NA
clone_size: NA
v_call: TRBV27
cdr3_nt: TGTGCCAGCAGCGTTAGAGGCTACGAGCAGTACTTC
cdr3_aa: CASSVRGYEQYF

j_call: TRBJ2-1
d_call: NA
clone_size: once
v_call: TRBV7-9
cdr3_nt: TGTGCCAGCAGCTCTTTAACTAGCACCGCCTACAATGAGCAGTTCTTC
cdr3_aa: CASSSLTSTAYNEQFF

j_call: TRBJ2-3
d_call: NA
clone_size: NA
v_call: TRBV7-9
cdr3_nt: TGTGCCAGCAGCATAGTAACTGTGGATACGCAGTATTTT
cdr3_aa: CASSIVTVDTQYF

j_call: TRBJ1-2
d_call: TRBD1
clone_size: NA
v_call: TRBV6-1
cdr3_nt: TGTGCCACCTCTGTAGCGGGACAGGGAAACTATGGCTACACCTTC
cdr3_aa: CATSVAGQGNYGYTF

j_call: TRBJ2-5
d_call: NA
clone_size: NA
v_call: TRBV2
cdr3_nt: TGTGCCAGCAGTGAAACCAGGATTGAGACCCAGTACTTC
cdr3_aa: CASSETRIETQYF

j_call: TRBJ1-4
d_call: NA
clone_size: NA
v_call: TRBV5-1
cdr3_nt: TGCGCCAGCAGCTCAAATTTCGGGAGGACTAATGAAAAACTGTTTTTT
cdr3_aa: CASSSNFGRTNEKLFF

j_call: TRBJ2-5
d_call: NA
clone_size: NA
v_call: TRBV15
cdr3_nt: TGTGCCACCAGCAGAGATACGGCCAGGTTAGAGACCCAGTACTTC
cdr3_aa: CATSRDTARLETQYF

j_call: TRBJ1-2
d_call: TRBD1
clone_size: NA
v_call: TRBV7-9
cdr3_nt: TGTGCCAGCAGCGGGGACAGTCTATCCTTTAACTATGGCTACACCTTC
cdr3_aa: CASSGDSLSFNYGYTF

j_call: TRBJ2-1
d_call: NA
clone_size: NA
v_call: TRBV2
cdr3_nt: TGTGCCAGCAGTGTAGTACGTGAGCAGTTCTTC
cdr3_aa: CASSVVREQFF

j_call: TRBJ2-1
d_call: TRBD2
clone_size: NA
v_call: TRBV7-3
cdr3_nt: TGTGCCAGCAGCTTAATAGCGGGAGGCATCTACAATGAGCAGTTCTTC
cdr3_aa: CASSLIAGGIYNEQFF

j_call: TRBJ1-4
d_call: NA
clone_size: NA
v_call: TRBV28
cdr3_nt: TGTGCCAGTCGATACCACGGGACTAATGAAAAACTGTTTTTT
cdr3_aa: CASRYHGTNEKLFF

j_call: TRBJ2-2
d_call: TRBD1
clone_size: NA
v_call: TRBV18
cdr3_nt: TGTGCCAGCTCACCCACAGGGGGCGAAAGCACCGGGGAGCTGTTTTTT
cdr3_aa: CASSPTGGESTGELFF

j_call: TRBJ2-7
d_call: TRBD1
clone_size: NA
v_call: TRBV28
cdr3_nt: TGTGCCAGCAGTTTCCGCAGGGGGCGACGAGAGCAGTACTTC
cdr3_aa: CASSFRRGRREQYF

j_call: TRBJ2-1
d_call: NA
clone_size: NA
v_call: TRBV28
cdr3_nt: TGTGCCAGCAGTCTCCCGGGATTCAATGAGCAGTTCTTC
cdr3_aa: CASSLPGFNEQFF

j_call: TRBJ1-1
d_call: NA
clone_size: NA
v_call: TRBV6-5
cdr3_nt: TGTGCCAGCAGTTACGGGGGGTTGAACACTGAAGCTTTCTTT
cdr3_aa: CASSYGGLNTEAFF

j_call: TRBJ1-2
d_call: NA
clone_size: once
v_call: TRBV4-3
cdr3_nt: TGCGCCAGCAGCCAAGATTCTCCAGGTTACGGACAGCCTAACTATGGCTACACCTTC
cdr3_aa: CASSQDSPGYGQPNYGYTF

j_call: TRBJ2-7
d_call: NA
clone_size: NA
v_call: TRBV10-3
cdr3_nt: TGTGCCATCAGCCAGGGGACCTACGAGCAGTACTTC
cdr3_aa: CAISQGTYEQYF

j_call: TRBJ2-5
d_call: NA
clone_size: NA
v_call: TRBV18
cdr3_nt: TGTGCCAGCTCACCTTCAGCGACCGGCCAAGAGACCCAGTACTTC
cdr3_aa: CASSPSATGQETQYF

j_call: TRBJ2-7
d_call: NA
clone_size: once
v_call: TRBV14
cdr3_nt: TGTGCCAGCAGCCCCACTTGGCAGGCAGGAAAGTACGAGCAGTACTTC
cdr3_aa: CASSPTWQAGKYEQYF

j_call: TRBJ1-3
d_call: NA
clone_size: NA
v_call: TRBV29-1
cdr3_nt: TGCAGCGTTGTTTGGGGCAACTCTGGAAACACCATATATTTT
cdr3_aa: CSVVWGNSGNTIYF

j_call: TRBJ2-3
d_call: TRBD1
clone_size: NA
v_call: TRBV15
cdr3_nt: TGTGCCACCAGCCCCCGACCAGGGGGCTTGACAGATACGCAGTATTTT
cdr3_aa: CATSPRPGGLTDTQYF

j_call: TRBJ1-1
d_call: NA
clone_size: NA
v_call: TRBV5-1
cdr3_nt: TGCGCCAGCAGCTTGCGCCAACAGGGACTAAATTCCACTGAAGCTTTCTTT
cdr3_aa: CASSLRQQGLNSTEAFF

j_call: TRBJ2-7
d_call: TRBD1
clone_size: NA
v_call: TRBV9
cdr3_nt: TGTGCCAGCAGCCCGAGGGCCGGGACAGGCGTCTACGAGCAGTACTTC
cdr3_aa: CASSPRAGTGVYEQYF

j_call: TRBJ1-5
d_call: TRBD1
clone_size: NA
v_call: TRBV27
cdr3_nt: TGTGCCAGCAGTTCCTACAGGGGGCTGAATCAGCCCCAGCATTTT
cdr3_aa: CASSSYRGLNQPQHF

j_call: TRBJ2-7
d_call: NA
clone_size: NA
v_call: TRBV21-1
cdr3_nt: TGTGCCAGCAGCAACGGCGGTAGCGGGAGGGCCAAGTACGAGCAGTACTTC
cdr3_aa: CASSNGGSGRAKYEQYF

j_call: TRBJ2-3
d_call: NA
clone_size: NA
v_call: TRBV29-1
cdr3_nt: TGCAGCGTTGTGCGAGCGACTAGCACAGATACGCAGTATTTT
cdr3_aa: CSVVRATSTDTQYF

j_call: TRBJ1-2
d_call: NA
clone_size: NA
v_call: TRBV28
cdr3_nt: TGTGCCAGCAGTTTAATAGCTCTGAAGGTTGGCTACACCTTC
cdr3_aa: CASSLIALKVGYTF

j_call: TRBJ1-1
d_call: NA
clone_size: NA
v_call: TRBV11-3
cdr3_nt: TGTGCCAGCAGCCTGTATCAGGGAGGGGGCACTGAAGCTTTCTTT
cdr3_aa: CASSLYQGGGTEAFF

j_call: TRBJ2-1
d_call: TRBD1
clone_size: NA
v_call: TRBV2
cdr3_nt: TGTGCCAGCAAAGGGACAGGAAATTACAATGAGCAGTTCTTC
cdr3_aa: CASKGTGNYNEQFF

j_call: TRBJ2-7
d_call: TRBD2
clone_size: NA
v_call: TRBV6-5
cdr3_nt: TGTGCCAGCAGTCAGCGGGACTTTACCTACGAGCAGTACTTC
cdr3_aa: CASSQRDFTYEQYF

j_call: TRBJ2-1
d_call: TRBD2
clone_size: NA
v_call: TRBV6-6
cdr3_nt: TGTGCCAGCAGCCGGACTAGCGGGAGGGCCTTCGATGAGCAGTTCTTC
cdr3_aa: CASSRTSGRAFDEQFF

j_call: TRBJ2-3
d_call: TRBD2
clone_size: NA
v_call: TRBV5-1
cdr3_nt: TGCGCCAGCAGTTTTAGCGGGAGGGACACAGATACGCAGTATTTT
cdr3_aa: CASSFSGRDTDTQYF

j_call: TRBJ2-1
d_call: TRBD1
clone_size: NA
v_call: TRBV5-1
cdr3_nt: TGCGCCAGCAGCCCAACAGGGGGCTCCTACAATGAGCAGTTCTTC
cdr3_aa: CASSPTGGSYNEQFF

j_call: TRBJ2-7
d_call: NA
clone_size: NA
v_call: TRBV19
cdr3_nt: TGTGCCAGTAGACGGACAGCGCAGTTATCCTACGAGCAGTACTTC
cdr3_aa: CASRRTAQLSYEQYF

j_call: TRBJ2-7
d_call: TRBD1
clone_size: NA
v_call: TRBV5-4
cdr3_nt: TGTGCCAGCAGCTTGGAAGGGACAGGGCACGAGCAGTACTTC
cdr3_aa: CASSLEGTGHEQYF

j_call: TRBJ2-3
d_call: TRBD1
clone_size: NA
v_call: TRBV9
cdr3_nt: TGTGCCAGCAGCGTAGGGTTCCAGGGGGCCACAGATACGCAGTATTTT
cdr3_aa: CASSVGFQGATDTQYF

j_call: TRBJ2-3
d_call: TRBD1
clone_size: NA
v_call: TRBV6-1
cdr3_nt: TGTGCCAGCAGTGCGTTTGGGACAGGGGCTTACACAGATACGCAGTATTTT
cdr3_aa: CASSAFGTGAYTDTQYF

j_call: TRBJ2-2
d_call: TRBD1
clone_size: NA
v_call: TRBV11-3
cdr3_nt: TGTGCCAGCAGCTCGATGACTCGGACAGGGAGAAGCACCGGGGAGCTGTTTTTT
cdr3_aa: CASSSMTRTGRSTGELFF

j_call: TRBJ2-3
d_call: TRBD2
clone_size: NA
v_call: TRBV28
cdr3_nt: TGTGCCAGCAGTCCCCTAGCGGGAGCAGATACGCAGTATTTT
cdr3_aa: CASSPLAGADTQYF

j_call: TRBJ1-2
d_call: TRBD1
clone_size: NA
v_call: TRBV7-3
cdr3_nt: TGTGCCAGCAGCTTAAATGGGGGGACAGGGCACCTCTATGGCTACACCTTC
cdr3_aa: CASSLNGGTGHLYGYTF

j_call: TRBJ2-1
d_call: NA
clone_size: once
v_call: TRBV7-2
cdr3_nt: TGTGCCAGCCGCCCACTACTCCATGAGCAGTTCTTC
cdr3_aa: CASRPLLHEQFF

j_call: TRBJ1-5
d_call: NA
clone_size: NA
v_call: TRBV7-2
cdr3_nt: TGTGCCAGCAGCTCCGGACTGGGAGGTGATCAGCCCCAGCATTTT
cdr3_aa: CASSSGLGGDQPQHF

j_call: TRBJ2-2
d_call: TRBD2
clone_size: NA
v_call: TRBV6-1
cdr3_nt: TGTGCCAGCAGTGCGGGACTAGCGGCGAACACCGGGGAGCTGTTTTTT
cdr3_aa: CASSAGLAANTGELFF

j_call: TRBJ2-7
d_call: TRBD2
clone_size: NA
v_call: TRBV6-5
cdr3_nt: TGTGCCAGCAGGAAAATAACTAGCGTACCCTACGAGCAGTACTTC
cdr3_aa: CASRKITSVPYEQYF

j_call: TRBJ2-1
d_call: NA
clone_size: NA
v_call: TRBV9
cdr3_nt: TGTGCCAGCACCGTTAGCGCGACACAAAACAATGAGCAGTTCTTC
cdr3_aa: CASTVSATQNNEQFF

j_call: TRBJ1-1
d_call: NA
clone_size: NA
v_call: TRBV30
cdr3_nt: TGTGCCTGGAGTAGACAGGCTTCAGCTTTCTTT
cdr3_aa: CAWSRQASAFF

j_call: TRBJ2-7
d_call: TRBD2
clone_size: NA
v_call: TRBV5-1
cdr3_nt: TGCGCCAGCAGCTGGCTCCCGGGACTAGCGGGGAGCTCCTACGAGCAGTACTTC
cdr3_aa: CASSWLPGLAGSSYEQYF